This is a list of T cell receptor beta chains from one sample in a study of shared clonotypes between healthy human individuals. Some clones are missing from TCRdb's copy, which holds only in-frame ones; the method was immunoSEQ multiplex PCR. Of 2 million to 2.5 million clones in the sample, 85% to 95% were seen once. The sample taken for sequencing was naive CD4+ T cells sorted from blood. The receptors were gathered from a man younger than 35 in good health. Each CDR3 is given without its conserved first and last residue. Clone size is given for some rows only: seen once, a few or many times, or a class if the clone is expanded.

v_call	j_call	clone_size	cdr3_aa
TRBV11-2	TRBJ2-1	NA	ASSSPTGAWGYNEQF
TRBV11-2	TRBJ2-5	NA	ASSVAGTSGKETQY
TRBV28	TRBJ1-1	NA	ASSFWTGNTEAF
TRBV6-6	TRBJ2-5	NA	ASSLGTGFQETQY
TRBV7-8	TRBJ1-2	NA	ASSKSGTVNYGYT
TRBV28	TRBJ1-2	once	ASSIRGANYGYT
TRBV14	TRBJ2-2	NA	ASSLQRNGGQGDTGELF
TRBV18	TRBJ2-1	NA	ASSPVGHEQF
TRBV29-1	TRBJ1-4	NA	SVEGRTVEEKLF
TRBV7-9	TRBJ2-7	NA	ASSGSYEQY
TRBV11-2	TRBJ2-2	NA	ASSSGVLTGELF
TRBV7-6	TRBJ1-1	NA	ASSLVIDWNTEAF
TRBV2	TRBJ1-4	NA	ASSVRGDNEKLF
TRBV4-3	TRBJ1-4	NA	ASSPHKEWDRTNEKLF
TRBV11-2	TRBJ2-5	NA	ASSLGSRIPETQY
TRBV7-3	TRBJ1-1	NA	ASSRQENTEAF
TRBV7-9	TRBJ1-1	once	ASSVDRGWGEAF
TRBV5-6	TRBJ2-7	NA	ASIYRRSYEQY
TRBV6-1	TRBJ2-7	NA	ASSEPSRQEWSYEQY
TRBV4-1	TRBJ2-1	NA	ASSQASIPSGYNEQF
TRBV27	TRBJ1-6	NA	ASSYGDRENSPLH
TRBV28	TRBJ1-1	NA	ASSLRDRGRGTEAF
TRBV28	TRBJ1-2	NA	ASSLLRRQENYGYT
TRBV9	TRBJ2-5	NA	ASSGRPGNGEETQY
TRBV7-9	TRBJ1-2	NA	ASRGDPPTNYGYT
TRBV18	TRBJ1-1	NA	ASSYTSTEAF
TRBV4-1	TRBJ2-7	NA	ATPFRQGMAYEQY
TRBV5-1	TRBJ2-3	NA	ASSQTSGGASDTQY
TRBV6-1	TRBJ1-5	NA	ASSSRTGGNQPQH
TRBV5-1	TRBJ2-5	NA	ASSLMTAGETQY
TRBV5-1	TRBJ2-1	NA	ASSPTGTDNYNEQF
TRBV6-1	TRBJ2-7	NA	ASSGGGRSSYEQY
TRBV7-3	TRBJ2-7	NA	ASSLKGLDPRTSYEQY
TRBV15	TRBJ2-1	NA	ATSRDLRNEQF
TRBV5-1	TRBJ2-3	NA	ASSLGISGDTDTQY
TRBV5-1	TRBJ2-2	NA	ASSSMGTGNTGELF
TRBV19	TRBJ1-1	NA	ASSISGNTEAF
TRBV6-1	TRBJ2-3	NA	ASSEDGRVWGDTQY
TRBV5-1	TRBJ2-2	NA	ASSTPHDTGELF
TRBV5-8	TRBJ1-6	few	ASSLSRTKTPYNSPLH
TRBV6-1	TRBJ2-1	once	ASLVRLANNEQF
TRBV9	TRBJ2-3	once	ASSVEGGGGWADTQY
TRBV5-4	TRBJ1-3	NA	ASSPGGGSGNTIY
TRBV9	TRBJ1-6	once	ASSVDDKANSPLH
TRBV7-2	TRBJ2-1	once	ASSFMTVSYNEQF
TRBV5-1	TRBJ2-7	NA	ASSLYGTGGGRQY
TRBV6-1	TRBJ1-4	NA	ASRLRGTNEKLF
TRBV5-1	TRBJ2-2	NA	ASSLARDRGGELF
TRBV6-1	TRBJ2-1	NA	ASSEVDNEQF
TRBV14	TRBJ1-1	NA	ASSQDGAAF
TRBV30	TRBJ2-5	NA	AWSDDRFETQY
TRBV27	TRBJ2-7	NA	ASTEGGQGFYEQY